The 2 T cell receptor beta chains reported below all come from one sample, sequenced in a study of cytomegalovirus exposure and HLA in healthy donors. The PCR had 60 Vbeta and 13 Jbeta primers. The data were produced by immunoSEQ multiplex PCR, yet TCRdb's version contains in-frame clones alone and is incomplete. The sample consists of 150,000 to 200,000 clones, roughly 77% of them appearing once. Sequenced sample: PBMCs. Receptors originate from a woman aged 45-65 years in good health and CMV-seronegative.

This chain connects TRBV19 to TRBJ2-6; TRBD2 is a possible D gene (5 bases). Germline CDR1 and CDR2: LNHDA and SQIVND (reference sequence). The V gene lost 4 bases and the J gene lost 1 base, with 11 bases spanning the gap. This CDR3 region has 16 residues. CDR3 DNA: TGTGCCAGTAGTACTAGCAGCAGGTCTGGGGCCAACGTCCTGACTTTC. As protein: CASSTSSRSGANVLTF.

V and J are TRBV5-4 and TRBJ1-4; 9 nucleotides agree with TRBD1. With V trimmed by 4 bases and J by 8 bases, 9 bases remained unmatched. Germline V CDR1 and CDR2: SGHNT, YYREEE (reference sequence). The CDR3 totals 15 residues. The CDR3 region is CASSLGTGSGEKLFF. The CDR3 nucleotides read TGTGCCAGCAGCCTGGGGACAGGGAGCGGGGAAAAACTGTTTTTT.